One and the same sample provided the 32 T cell receptor beta chains below, sequenced in a study of blood T cell repertoires in COVID-19. Sequenced by immunoSEQ multiplex PCR; TCRdb stores in-frame clones only, minus some. The table records over 50,000 clones, about four fifths of them present only once. The sequenced sample was PBMCs or T cells enriched from blood (not recorded which). The receptors originated from a woman aged 40 to 50 with acute COVID-19.

The CDR3 spells CASRTGSLYYGYTF. As DNA, the CDR3 is TGTGCCAGCAGAACAGGGTCGCTATACTATGGCTACACCTTC. The chain carries TRBV2 and TRBJ1-2; possibly TRBD1 for D (6 bases). Germline V lookup: CDR1 SNHLY, CDR2 FYNNEI. Between the trimmed V and J ends, which lost 6 bases and 3 bases, there was a span of 14 bases. CDR3 size: 14 residues.

This clone was picked up one time. The chain combines TRBV4-2 with TRBJ2-3, with a weak D call TRBD2 (7 bases). Germline V lookup: CDR1 LGHNA, CDR2 YNFKEQ. This CDR3 comprises 17 residues. The V and J ends lost 4 bases and 5 bases respectively, with 22 bases between them. This CDR3 reads CASSPSGGGSVRDTQYF. DNA for the CDR3: TGTGCCAGCAGCCCGAGTGGGGGGGGCTCGGTGAGAGATACGCAGTATTTT.

This clone was observed a handful of times. The chain employs TRBV11-2 and TRBJ1-1, with unresolved D. The CDR3 runs to 13 residues. CDR1 is SGHAT and CDR2 is FQNNGV in the germline V gene. Trimming took 0 bases from V and 5 from J, leaving 7 bases between them. The CDR3 protein is CASSLDSGTEAFF. In nucleotides, the CDR3 is TGTGCCAGCAGCTTAGATTCGGGGACTGAAGCTTTCTTT.

The genes are TRBV5-1 and TRBJ2-7; TRBD1 matches at 9 bases. This CDR3 spans 14 amino acids. Germline V lookup: CDR1 SGHRS, CDR2 YFSETQ. Trimming removed 4 bases from V and 3 bases from J; junction bases left unmatched: 5. The CDR3 sequence: CASSRGQGYYEQYF. The CDR3 DNA follows: TGCGCCAGCAGCCGGGGACAGGGATACTACGAGCAGTACTTC.

The chain has TRBV6-4 and TRBJ1-2; 9 bases match TRBD1. CDR1 is MRHNA and CDR2 is SNTAGT in the germline V gene. V lost 3 bases, J lost 7 bases, and 3 bases stayed unmatched. This CDR3 has 13 amino acids. In nucleotides, the CDR3 is TGTGCCAGCAGTGAGACAGGGGGTCGTGGCTACACCTTC. It codes for CASSETGGRGYTF.

V is TRBV6-6 and J is TRBJ2-3; weak D call: TRBD1 (5 bases). Trimming left V 1 base short and J 0 bases short, with 8 bases between. There are 15 residues in the CDR3. The germline V gene encodes CDR1 MNHNY and CDR2 SVGAGI (reference sequence). CDR3 nucleotide sequence: TGTGCCAGCAGTTACTTTAGGGGCAGCACAGATACGCAGTATTTT. Encoded protein: CASSYFRGSTDTQYF.

There are many counts of this clone. Other DNA sequences in the sample encode the same CDR3. CDR3 sequence: CASSLGQTYEQYV. Written as DNA, the CDR3 is TGTGCCAGCAGCCTCGGACAGACCTACGAGCAGTACGTC. The V gene is TRBV12-3 or TRBV12-4, the J gene TRBJ2-7; possibly TRBD1 for D (6 bases). Deletions cut 6 bases from V and 2 bases from J, with 11 bases between. The CDR3 covers 13 residues.

The chain uses TRBV5-4 and TRBJ2-1; TRBD1 matches 8 bases. The CDR3 extends over 16 amino acids. The germline gives CDR1 SGHNT, CDR2 YYREEE (reference sequence). The ends lost 3 bases at V and 0 bases at J; junction bases unmatched: 5. Here the CDR3 reads CASSSGGAGSYNEQFF. CDR3 bases: TGTGCCAGCAGCTCAGGGGGCGCAGGCTCCTACAATGAGCAGTTCTTC. Variable domain in full (rest from reference TRBV5-4 and TRBJ2-1): ETGVTQSPTHLIKTRGQQVTLRCSSQSGHNTVSWYQQALGQGPQFIFQYYREEENGRGNFPPRFSGLQFPNYSSELNVNALELDDSALYLCASSSGGAGSYNEQFFGPGTRLTVL.

V gene TRBV28 combines with J gene TRBJ1-2; a weak D match, TRBD1 (5 bases). The CDR3 spans 14 residues. CDR1 and CDR2 from the germline V gene are MDHEN and SYDVKM. Trimming removed 7 bases at V and 2 bases at J, with 14 bases between. The CDR3 DNA follows: TGTGCCAGCATCCCTCCCGACAGAAACTATGGCTACACCTTC. Protein sequence: CASIPPDRNYGYTF.

The chain joins TRBV15 to TRBJ1-1; TRBD1 agrees at 7 bases. The CDR3 length is 15 residues. In germline, CDR1 is LNHNV, CDR2 YYDKDF (reference sequence). With V trimmed by 1 base and J by 5 bases, 7 bases remained unmatched. DNA for the CDR3: TGTGCCACCAGCAGAGCCGCCACAGGGGATACTGAAGCTTTCTTT. This codes for CATSRAATGDTEAFF.

The V and J genes are TRBV5-1 and TRBJ2-2; D is ambiguous. The CDR3 runs to 13 residues. V lost 1 base and J lost 6, with 7 bases in between. Germline V lookup: CDR1 SGHRS, CDR2 YFSETQ. CDR3 nucleotide sequence: TGCGCCAGCAGCTTGCGTTTAGCCGGGGAGCTGTTTTTT. It codes for CASSLRLAGELFF.

V gene TRBV5-1 combines with J gene TRBJ2-2; D is possibly TRBD1 (6 bases). Looked up from germline, CDR1 is SGHRS and CDR2 is YFSETQ. There are 17 residues in the CDR3. Trimming took 0 bases from V and 0 from J, leaving 12 bases between them. The CDR3 is CASSLVPTGANTGELFF. CDR3 nucleotide sequence: TGCGCCAGCAGCTTGGTTCCGACAGGAGCGAACACCGGGGAGCTGTTTTTT.

This chain connects TRBV19 to TRBJ2-3; 8 nucleotides line up with TRBD2. This CDR3 comprises 14 residues. The germline V gene has CDR1 LNHDA and CDR2 SQIVND (reference sequence). The V segment lost 6 bases and the J segment 1 base; nucleotides outside the gene matches: 3. CDR3 in amino acids: CASRRRGGTDTQYF. In DNA, the CDR3 is TGTGCCAGTAGGAGGCGGGGGGGCACAGATACGCAGTATTTT.

This clone has a single count. The chain couples TRBV27 to TRBJ2-7, with 8 bases identical to TRBD2. Germline trimming cut 2 bases from V and 2 bases from J; bases unmatched to any gene: 8. The CDR3 loop spans 16 amino acids. Germline V gene lookup returns CDR1 MNHEY and CDR2 SMNVEV (reference sequence). CDR3 loop: CASSLRPPGGAYEQYF. CDR3 coding DNA: TGTGCCAGCAGTTTAAGGCCCCCGGGGGGGGCCTACGAGCAGTACTTC.

The chain combines TRBV11-2 with TRBJ1-1; the D gene is possibly TRBD1 (6 bases). The germline gives CDR1 SGHAT, CDR2 FQNNGV. CDR3 length: 14 amino acids. Between the trimmed V and J ends, which lost 5 bases and 2 bases, there was a span of 12 bases. Here the CDR3 reads CASSPRQANTEAFF. CDR3 nucleotide sequence: TGTGCCAGCAGCCCGCGACAGGCCAACACTGAAGCTTTCTTT. Looking up the rest from reference TRBV11-2 and TRBJ1-1 gives the full variable domain: EAGVAQSPRYKIIEKRQSVAFWCNPISGHATLYWYQQILGQGPKLLIQFQNNGVVDDSQLPKDRFSAERLKGVDSTLKIQPAKLEDSAVYLCASSPRQANTEAFFGQGTRLTVV.

The chain recombines TRBV28 with TRBJ1-5, with D unresolved. This CDR3 has 19 residues. Trimming cost V 2 bases and J 5 bases, with 25 bases left between them. Germline CDR1 and CDR2: MDHEN and SYDVKM. In DNA form, the CDR3 reads TGTGCCAGCAGTTTAAAGAGGGATCCCCGTCTTTTGGGATATCAGCCCCAGCATTTT. Protein: CASSLKRDPRLLGYQPQHF.

This chain links TRBV29-1 with TRBJ2-3; D call uncertain. The germline gives CDR1 SQVTM, CDR2 ANQGSEA. V shed 6 bases and J shed 1 base, with 8 bases lying between them. The length of the CDR3 is 12 residues. CDR3 in amino acids: CSVNPGTDTQYF. CDR3 in DNA: TGCAGCGTGAACCCAGGCACAGATACGCAGTATTTT.

CDR3 amino acids: CASSLDPDREGNQPQHF. The CDR3, as DNA: TGTGCCAGCAGCTTAGATCCCGACAGGGAAGGCAATCAGCCCCAGCATTTT. The J gene is TRBJ1-5, the V gene TRBV11-3; TRBD1 aligns across 7 bases. CDR1 and CDR2 from the germline V gene are SGHNT and YENEEA. The CDR3 loop spans 17 amino acids. J lost 2 bases, V lost 0 bases, and 7 bases had no gene match.

The chain has TRBV12-1 and TRBJ2-2; the D call in the table, TRBD1, was not verified against the DNA. TRBV12-1 constitutes a pseudogene. The CDR3 totals 16 residues. The CDR3 DNA sequence: TGTGCCAGCAGCTTTCGGGACAGAACTCTTGCCGGGGAGCTGTTTTTT. This codes for CASSFRDRTLAGELFF.

The rearrangement uses TRBV27 and TRBJ2-3, with D perhaps TRBD2 (6 bases). The CDR3 loop spans 21 amino acids. Germline CDR1 reads MNHEY; CDR2 reads SMNVEV (reference sequence). V gave up 4 bases and J gave up 8 bases, with 37 bases separating them. The chain's CDR3 is CASSSVRLGDGDWVPAFTQYF. The DNA of the CDR3 is TGTGCCAGCAGTTCGGTCAGGCTGGGGGATGGGGACTGGGTACCCGCCTTTACGCAGTATTTT.

This chain uses TRBV7-8 with TRBJ2-3, with 7 bases lining up with TRBD2. Looked up from germline, CDR1 is SGHVS and CDR2 is FQNEAQ. The CDR3 is 15 residues long. Trimming at V came to 6 bases and at J to 5 bases, leaving 11 bases not matched to a gene. CDR3 in amino acids: CASSPTGGLGDTQYF. As DNA, the CDR3 is TGTGCCAGCAGTCCCACGGGGGGTCTAGGAGATACGCAGTATTTT.

This clone was observed a handful of times. The genes are TRBV3-1 (or the pseudogene TRBV3-2) and TRBJ1-5, with TRBD1 as a possible D gene (6 bases). Trimming took off 4 bases at V and 0 bases at J, with 10 bases between the two ends. This CDR3 is built from 15 residues. The germline gives CDR1 LGHDT, CDR2 YNNKEL (reference sequence). The CDR3 region is CASSPQGNSNQPQHF. The CDR3 nucleotides read TGTGCCAGCAGCCCCCAGGGGAATAGCAATCAGCCCCAGCATTTT.

J is TRBJ2-7 and V is TRBV25-1; possible D gene TRBD1, 6 bases. Germline lookup yields CDR1 MGHDK and CDR2 SYGVNS. The V end lost 9 bases, the J end lost 4 bases, and 13 bases lay between the germline ends. The CDR3 extends over 12 amino acids. The CDR3 nucleotides are TGTGCCAGTTCAGAACAGGGTTACGAGCAGTACGTC. This gives the protein CASSEQGYEQYV.

The rearrangement joins TRBV7-6 to TRBJ1-5, with D perhaps TRBD1 (6 bases). Germline lookup yields CDR1 SGHVS and CDR2 FNYEAQ. V dropped 2 bases and J dropped 4 bases, with 12 bases sitting between them. The CDR3 consists of 15 residues. The CDR3 reads CASSLSSGDNQPQHF. CDR3 DNA sequence: TGTGCCAGCAGCTTAAGTTCAGGGGATAATCAGCCCCAGCATTTT.

V gene TRBV7-2 combines with J gene TRBJ2-6; D gene unclear. Per germline, CDR1 SGHTA and CDR2 FQGNSA. The CDR3 has 15 residues. Trimming stripped 3 bases from V and 0 bases from J, with 6 bases between. Here the CDR3 DNA reads TGTGCCAGCAGCTTTGACATCTCTGGGGCCAACGTCCTGACTTTC. Amino acids: CASSFDISGANVLTF.

The chain links TRBV7-9 to TRBJ2-1; TRBD2 might be the D (5 bases). Germline values: CDR1 SEHNR, CDR2 FQNEAQ (reference sequence). The CDR3 runs to 17 residues. The ends were cut back, 1 base at V and 3 bases at J, with 16 bases in the middle. CDR3 coding DNA: TGTGCCAGCAGCTTAGGATCATCGGGGTTCCGCTACAATGAGCAGTTCTTC. Amino acids: CASSLGSSGFRYNEQFF.

CDR3 region: CASSVTGFSSYEQYF. CDR3 nucleotide sequence: TGTGCCAGCAGCGTTACAGGGTTTAGCTCCTACGAGCAGTACTTC. V usage is TRBV9 and J usage is TRBJ2-7, with D perhaps matching TRBD1 (6 bases). This CDR3 spans 15 amino acids. The V and J ends lost 2 bases and 0 bases respectively, with 12 bases between them. Germline values: CDR1 SGDLS, CDR2 YYNGEE.

This chain links TRBV28 with TRBJ1-4; 7 nucleotides line up with TRBD1. With V trimmed by 5 bases and J by 3 bases, 3 bases remained unmatched. Germline V gene sequence: CDR1 MDHEN, CDR2 SYDVKM. The length of the CDR3 is 14 residues. The CDR3 protein is CASSQGVANEKLFF. The CDR3 DNA sequence: TGTGCCAGCAGTCAGGGGGTGGCTAATGAAAAACTGTTTTTT.

The chain couples TRBV6-5 to TRBJ2-1; D is unresolved. Germline loops: CDR1 MNHEY, CDR2 SVGAGI. Between the trimmed V and J ends, which lost 6 bases and 7 bases, there was a span of 10 bases. The CDR3 sequence is 12 residues long. The CDR3 bases are TGTGCCAGCAGCAAGACTTGGAATGAGCAGTTCTTC. Amino acids: CASSKTWNEQFF.

This rearrangement joins TRBV28 to TRBJ1-1; 7 bases are a match to TRBD1. The junction had 13 bases not matched to a gene; V was cut back by 6 bases and J by 3 bases. This CDR3 spans 16 amino acids. CDR1 MDHEN and CDR2 SYDVKM come from the germline V gene. The CDR3 spells CASSLLAKGADTEAFF. CDR3 DNA sequence: TGTGCCAGCAGCCTACTCGCGAAGGGGGCCGACACTGAAGCTTTCTTT.

In DNA, the CDR3 is TGTGCCAGTCCTGACAGGGCCTACGAGCAGTACGTC. Its protein product is CASPDRAYEQYV. The gene calls are TRBV15 and TRBJ2-7, with 7 bases identical to TRBD1. Germline V CDR1 and CDR2: LNHNV, YYDKDF (reference sequence). V was pared by 10 bases and J by 2 bases, with 5 bases of the junction left unmatched. CDR3 length: 12 residues.

This clone has a handful of counts. J is TRBJ2-1 and V is TRBV2; 13 nucleotides line up with TRBD2. Trimming took 4 bases from V and 8 from J; bases not matched to a gene: 5. The CDR3 sequence is 15 residues long. Germline V CDR1 and CDR2: SNHLY, FYNNEI. In nucleotides, the CDR3 is TGTGCCAGCAGTGGCGGACTAGCGGGAGTCCATGAGCAGTTCTTC. It yields the protein CASSGGLAGVHEQFF.